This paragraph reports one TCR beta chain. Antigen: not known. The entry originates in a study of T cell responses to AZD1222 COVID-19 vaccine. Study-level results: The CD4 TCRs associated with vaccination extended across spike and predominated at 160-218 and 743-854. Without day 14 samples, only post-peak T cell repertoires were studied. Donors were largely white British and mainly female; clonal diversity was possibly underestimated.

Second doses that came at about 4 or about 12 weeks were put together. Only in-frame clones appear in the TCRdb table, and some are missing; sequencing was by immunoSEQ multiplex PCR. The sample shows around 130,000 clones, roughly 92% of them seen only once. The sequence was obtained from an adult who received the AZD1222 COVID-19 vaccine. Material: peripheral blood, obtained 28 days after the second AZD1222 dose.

The CDR3 region has the DNA TGTGCCAGCAGCCAAGAGGGAGGGGGTAACTCGTCCTACGAGCAGTACTTC. Its protein is CASSQEGGGNSSYEQYF. The chain carries TRBV3-1 (or the pseudogene TRBV3-2) and TRBJ2-7, with a possible D match to TRBD2 (7 bases). Germline lookup yields CDR1 LGHDT and CDR2 YNNKEL (reference sequence). V lost 0 bases to trimming and J lost 1 base, with 16 bases between them. The CDR3 totals 17 residues.